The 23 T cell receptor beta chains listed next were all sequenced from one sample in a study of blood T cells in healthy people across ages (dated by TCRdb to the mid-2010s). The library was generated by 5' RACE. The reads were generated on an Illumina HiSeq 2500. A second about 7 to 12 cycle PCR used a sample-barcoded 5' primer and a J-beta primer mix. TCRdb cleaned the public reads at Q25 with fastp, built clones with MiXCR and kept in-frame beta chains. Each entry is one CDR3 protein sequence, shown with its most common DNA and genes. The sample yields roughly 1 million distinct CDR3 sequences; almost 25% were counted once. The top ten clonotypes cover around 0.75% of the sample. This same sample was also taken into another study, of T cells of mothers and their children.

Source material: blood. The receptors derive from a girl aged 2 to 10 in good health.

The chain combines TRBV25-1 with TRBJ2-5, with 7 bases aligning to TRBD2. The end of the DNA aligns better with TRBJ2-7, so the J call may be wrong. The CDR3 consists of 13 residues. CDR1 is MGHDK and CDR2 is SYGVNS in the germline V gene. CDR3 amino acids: CASLGLDRYEQYF. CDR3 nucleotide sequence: TGTGCCAGCCTTGGACTAGATAGGTACGAGCAGTACTTC.

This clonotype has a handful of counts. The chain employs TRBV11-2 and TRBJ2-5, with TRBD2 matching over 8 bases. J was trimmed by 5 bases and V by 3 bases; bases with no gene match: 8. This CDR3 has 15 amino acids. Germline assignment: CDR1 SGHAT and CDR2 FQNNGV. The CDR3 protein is CASSFSAAGVETQYF. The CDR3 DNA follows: TGTGCCAGCAGCTTCTCAGCAGCGGGGGTGGAGACCCAGTACTTC.

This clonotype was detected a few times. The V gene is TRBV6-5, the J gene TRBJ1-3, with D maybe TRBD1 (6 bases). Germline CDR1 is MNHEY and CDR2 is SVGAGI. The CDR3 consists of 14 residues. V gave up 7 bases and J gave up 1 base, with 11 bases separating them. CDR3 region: CASNDRNSGNTIYF. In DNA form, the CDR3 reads TGTGCCAGCAACGACAGGAATTCTGGAAACACCATATATTTT.

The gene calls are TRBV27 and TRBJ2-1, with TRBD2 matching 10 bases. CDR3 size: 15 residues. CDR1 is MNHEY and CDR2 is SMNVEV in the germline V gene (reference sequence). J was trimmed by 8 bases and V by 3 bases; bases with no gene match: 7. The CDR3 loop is CASSFGTSVVDEQFF. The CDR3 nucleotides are TGTGCCAGCAGTTTCGGGACTAGCGTTGTAGATGAGCAGTTCTTC.

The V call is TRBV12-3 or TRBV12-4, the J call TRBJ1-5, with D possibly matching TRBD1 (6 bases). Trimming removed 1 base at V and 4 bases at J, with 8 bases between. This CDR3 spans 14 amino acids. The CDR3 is CASSLGDKNQPQHF. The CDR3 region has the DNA TGTGCCAGCAGTTTAGGGGACAAAAATCAGCCCCAGCATTTT.

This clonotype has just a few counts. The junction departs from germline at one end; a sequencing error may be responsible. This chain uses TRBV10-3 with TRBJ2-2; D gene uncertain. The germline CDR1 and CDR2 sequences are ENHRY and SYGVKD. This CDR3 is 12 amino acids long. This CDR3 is CAISENTGELFF. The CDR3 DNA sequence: TGCGCCATCAGTGAGAACACCGGGGAGCTGTTTTTT.

CDR3 protein: CASSQDPGTAYGYTF. The CDR3 nucleotides are TGTGCCAGCAGCCAAGACCCGGGGACAGCTTATGGCTACACCTTC. The chain joins TRBV14 to TRBJ1-2, with 7 bases identical to TRBD1. Per germline, CDR1 SGHDN and CDR2 FVKESK. V lost 0 bases and J lost 5; bases outside the gene matches: 6. The CDR3 runs to 15 residues.

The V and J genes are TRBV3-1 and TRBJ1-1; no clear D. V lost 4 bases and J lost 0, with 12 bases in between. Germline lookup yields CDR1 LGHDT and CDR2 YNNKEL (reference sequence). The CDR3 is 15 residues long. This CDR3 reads CASSPKRSVNTEAFF. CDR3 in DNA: TGTGCCAGCAGCCCAAAAAGGTCCGTGAACACTGAAGCTTTCTTT.

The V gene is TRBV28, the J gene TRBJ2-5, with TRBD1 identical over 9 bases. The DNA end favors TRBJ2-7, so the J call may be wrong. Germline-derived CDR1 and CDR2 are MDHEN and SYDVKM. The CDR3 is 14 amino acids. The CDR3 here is CASSLRDRDCEQYF. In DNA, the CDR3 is TGTGCCAGCAGTCTCCGGGACAGGGATTGCGAGCAGTACTTC.

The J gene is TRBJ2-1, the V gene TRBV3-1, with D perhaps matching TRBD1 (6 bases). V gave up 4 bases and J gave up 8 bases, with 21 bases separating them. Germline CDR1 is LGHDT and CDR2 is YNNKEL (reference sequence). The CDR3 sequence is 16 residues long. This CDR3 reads CASSPTGKGVGDEQFF. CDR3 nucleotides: TGTGCCAGCAGCCCCACAGGGAAGGGAGTCGGCGATGAGCAGTTCTTC.

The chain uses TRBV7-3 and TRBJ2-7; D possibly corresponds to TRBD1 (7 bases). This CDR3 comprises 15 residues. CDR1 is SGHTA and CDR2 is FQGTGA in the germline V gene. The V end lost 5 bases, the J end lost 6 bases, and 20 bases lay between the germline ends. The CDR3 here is CASSLPGGTVLEQYF. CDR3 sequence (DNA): TGTGCCAGCAGCCTCCCTGGGGGGACAGTGCTCGAGCAGTACTTC.

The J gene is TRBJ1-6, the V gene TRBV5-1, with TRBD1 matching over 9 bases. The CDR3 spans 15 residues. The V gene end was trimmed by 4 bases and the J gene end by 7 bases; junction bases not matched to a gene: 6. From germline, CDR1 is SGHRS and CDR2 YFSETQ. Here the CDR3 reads CASSPGGQGNSPLHF. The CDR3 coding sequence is TGCGCCAGCAGCCCCGGCGGACAGGGGAATTCACCCCTCCACTTT.

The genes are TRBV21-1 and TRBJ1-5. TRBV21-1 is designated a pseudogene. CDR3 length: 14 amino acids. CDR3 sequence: CASNPRGSNQPQHF. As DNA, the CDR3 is TGTGCCAGCAACCCACGAGGGAGCAATCAGCCCCAGCATTTT.

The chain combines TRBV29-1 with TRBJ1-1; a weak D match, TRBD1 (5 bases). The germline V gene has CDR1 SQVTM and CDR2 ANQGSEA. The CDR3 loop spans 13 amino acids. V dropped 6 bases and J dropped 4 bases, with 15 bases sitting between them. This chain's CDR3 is CSVPRPGSTEAFF. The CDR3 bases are TGCAGCGTCCCTCGGCCAGGGTCCACTGAAGCTTTCTTT.

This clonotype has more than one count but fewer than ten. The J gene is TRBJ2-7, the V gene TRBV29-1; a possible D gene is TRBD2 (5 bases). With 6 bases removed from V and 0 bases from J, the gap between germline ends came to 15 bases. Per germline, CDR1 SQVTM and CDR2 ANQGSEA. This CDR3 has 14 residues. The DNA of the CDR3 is TGCAGCGTGGAGCTGACGGGGTTCTCCTACGAGCAGTACTTC. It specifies CSVELTGFSYEQYF.

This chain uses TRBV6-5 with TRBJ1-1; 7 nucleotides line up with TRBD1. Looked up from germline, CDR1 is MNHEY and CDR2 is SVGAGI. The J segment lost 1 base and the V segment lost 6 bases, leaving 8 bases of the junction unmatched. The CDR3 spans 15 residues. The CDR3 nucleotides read TGTGCCAGCAGCCTAGGGACAGCAGCGAACACTGAAGCTTTCTTT. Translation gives CASSLGTAANTEAFF.

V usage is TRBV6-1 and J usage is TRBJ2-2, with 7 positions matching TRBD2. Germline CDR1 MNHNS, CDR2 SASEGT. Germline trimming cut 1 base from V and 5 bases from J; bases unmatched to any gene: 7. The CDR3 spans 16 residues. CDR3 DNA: TGTGCCAGCAGTGAAGGGTCTTGGGGGGGAACCGGGGAGCTGTTTTTT. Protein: CASSEGSWGGTGELFF.

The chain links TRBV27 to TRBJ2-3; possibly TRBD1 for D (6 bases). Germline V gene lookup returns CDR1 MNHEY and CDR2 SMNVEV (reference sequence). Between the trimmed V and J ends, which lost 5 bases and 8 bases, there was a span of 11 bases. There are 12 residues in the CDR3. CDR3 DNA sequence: TGTGCCAGCAGTCCTCGCAGGGGTACGCAGTATTTT. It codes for CASSPRRGTQYF.

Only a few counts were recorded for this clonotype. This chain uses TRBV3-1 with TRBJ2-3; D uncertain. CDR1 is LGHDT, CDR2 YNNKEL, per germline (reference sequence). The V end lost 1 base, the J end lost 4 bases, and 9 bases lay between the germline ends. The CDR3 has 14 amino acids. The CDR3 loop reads CASSQVLASDTQYF. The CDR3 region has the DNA TGTGCCAGCAGCCAAGTTTTAGCATCAGATACGCAGTATTTT.

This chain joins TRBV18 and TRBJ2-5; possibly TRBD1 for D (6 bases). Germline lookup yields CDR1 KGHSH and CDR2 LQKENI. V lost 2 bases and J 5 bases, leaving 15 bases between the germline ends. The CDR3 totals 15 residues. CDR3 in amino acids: CASSPGGLRGETQYF. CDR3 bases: TGTGCCAGCTCACCAGGGGGCCTCCGAGGGGAGACCCAGTACTTC.

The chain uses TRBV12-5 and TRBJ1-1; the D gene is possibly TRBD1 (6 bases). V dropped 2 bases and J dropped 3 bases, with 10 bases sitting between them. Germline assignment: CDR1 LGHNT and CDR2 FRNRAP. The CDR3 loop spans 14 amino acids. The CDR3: CASGLLGGDTEAFF. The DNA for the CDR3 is TGTGCTAGTGGTTTGCTGGGGGGCGACACTGAAGCTTTCTTT.

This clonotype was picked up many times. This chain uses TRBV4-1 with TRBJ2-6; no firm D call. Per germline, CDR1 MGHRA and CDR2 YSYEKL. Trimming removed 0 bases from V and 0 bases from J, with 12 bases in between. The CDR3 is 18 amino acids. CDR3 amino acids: CASSQDRLGYSGANVLTF. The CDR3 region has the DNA TGCGCCAGCAGCCAAGATCGTCTCGGTTACTCTGGGGCCAACGTCCTGACTTTC.

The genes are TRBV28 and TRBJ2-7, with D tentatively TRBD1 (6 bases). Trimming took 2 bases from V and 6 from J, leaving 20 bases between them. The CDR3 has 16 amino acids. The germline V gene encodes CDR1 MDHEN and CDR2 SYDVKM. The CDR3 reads CASSLLNLRPGVEQYF. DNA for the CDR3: TGTGCCAGCAGTTTACTTAATCTCCGACCAGGGGTCGAGCAGTACTTC.